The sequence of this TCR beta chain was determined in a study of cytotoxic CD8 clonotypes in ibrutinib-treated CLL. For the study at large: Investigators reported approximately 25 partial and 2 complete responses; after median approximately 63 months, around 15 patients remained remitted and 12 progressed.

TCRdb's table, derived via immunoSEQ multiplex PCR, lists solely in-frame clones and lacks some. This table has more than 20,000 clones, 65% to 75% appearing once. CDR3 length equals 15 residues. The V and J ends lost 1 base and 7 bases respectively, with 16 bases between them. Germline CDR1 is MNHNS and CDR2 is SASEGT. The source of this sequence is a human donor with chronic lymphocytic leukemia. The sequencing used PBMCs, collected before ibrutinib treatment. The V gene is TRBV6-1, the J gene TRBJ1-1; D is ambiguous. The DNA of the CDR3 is TGTGCCAGCAGTGAAGAATGGACGCGGCTCTATGAAGCTTTCTTT. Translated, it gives CASSEEWTRLYEAFF.